These 20 T cell receptor beta chains originate from one sample sequenced in a study of blood T cell repertoires in COVID-19. Profiled with immunoSEQ multiplex PCR; TCRdb holds only in-frame clones, not every one. This table has around 340,000 clones, roughly nine tenths appearing once. Material for sequencing was peripheral blood. The receptors stem from an older woman with COVID-19, enrolled during active disease.

The V and J genes are TRBV9 and TRBJ2-5, with 7 bases aligning to TRBD2. V shed 4 bases and J 3 bases; nucleotides not matched to a gene: 6. Germline V gene data show CDR1 as SGDLS and CDR2 as YYNGEE. This CDR3 comprises 14 residues. This chain's CDR3 is CASSPRTSEETQYF. CDR3 nucleotide sequence: TGTGCCAGCAGCCCCCGGACTAGTGAAGAGACCCAGTACTTC.

The gene calls are TRBV29-1 and TRBJ1-1, with a weak D call TRBD1 (5 bases). The V and J ends lost 1 base and 1 base respectively, with 10 bases between them. Germline CDR1 and CDR2: SQVTM and ANQGSEA. The CDR3 loop spans 14 amino acids. CDR3 in amino acids: CSVEGRGRNTEAFF. In DNA form, the CDR3 reads TGCAGCGTTGAAGGAAGGGGCAGGAACACTGAAGCTTTCTTT.

V gene TRBV27 combines with J gene TRBJ1-1, with D hard to call. CDR1 and CDR2 (germline): MNHEY, SMNVEV (reference sequence). V dropped 3 bases and J dropped 1 base, with 12 bases sitting between them. This CDR3 comprises 15 residues. The CDR3 region has the DNA TGTGCCAGCAGTTTCGGAGGGCGGGGGAACACTGAAGCTTTCTTT. This codes for CASSFGGRGNTEAFF.

The V gene is TRBV25-1, the J gene TRBJ1-2, with 7 bases fitting TRBD1. V shed 5 bases and J 3 bases; nucleotides not matched to a gene: 6. Per germline, CDR1 MGHDK and CDR2 SYGVNS. The CDR3 runs 14 residues. DNA for the CDR3: TGTGCCAGCAGTAAACAGGGGACCCACTATGGCTACACCTTC. Amino acid sequence: CASSKQGTHYGYTF.

The rearrangement uses TRBV7-3 and TRBJ2-5; no firm D call. Germline CDR1 and CDR2: SGHTA and FQGTGA. The length of the CDR3 is 13 residues. Trimming shortened V by 4 bases and J by 1 base, and 7 bases separated the two germline ends. Here the CDR3 reads CASSSYLQETQYF. In DNA form, the CDR3 reads TGTGCCAGCAGCTCCTACCTCCAAGAGACCCAGTACTTC.

This chain links TRBV2 with TRBJ1-2; maybe TRBD1 (6 bases). In germline, CDR1 is SNHLY, CDR2 FYNNEI. V was pared by 7 bases and J by 4 bases, with 22 bases between. The CDR3 runs 16 residues. CDR3 sequence reads: CASKEGGGVRSYGYTF. In nucleotides, the CDR3 is TGTGCCAGCAAGGAAGGGGGTGGGGTCAGAAGCTATGGCTACACCTTC.

The rearrangement uses TRBV28 and TRBJ2-7, with 8 bases matching TRBD1. The V gene end was trimmed by 10 bases and the J gene end by 2 bases; junction bases not matched to a gene: 13. CDR1 MDHEN and CDR2 SYDVKM come from the germline V gene. This CDR3 has 15 amino acids. The CDR3 protein is CATWSRQGNPYEQYF. CDR3 bases: TGTGCCACGTGGAGCCGACAGGGGAACCCCTACGAGCAGTACTTC.

The chain links TRBV9 to TRBJ1-1; 7 bases are shared with TRBD1. Germline assignment: CDR1 SGDLS and CDR2 YYNGEE. This CDR3 has 16 residues. Germline trimming cut 4 bases from V and 6 bases from J; bases unmatched to any gene: 15. The CDR3 DNA reads as TGTGCCAGCAGCTCCACTCACAGGGGCCCGGGGGCTGAAGCTTTCTTT. It is translated as CASSSTHRGPGAEAFF. Looking up the rest from reference TRBV9 and TRBJ1-1 gives the full variable domain: DSGVTQTPKHLITATGQRVTLRCSPRSGDLSVYWYQQSLDQGLQFLIQYYNGEERAKGNILERFSAQQFPDLHSELNLSSLELGDSALYFCASSSTHRGPGAEAFFGQGTRLTVV.

CDR3 sequence (DNA): TGTGCCACCAGCAGAGATCTGGGGGGTGAAGCTTTCTTT. Its protein is CATSRDLGGEAFF. The chain is built from TRBV15 and TRBJ1-1, with D perhaps TRBD1 (5 bases). The V gene lost 0 bases and the J gene lost 7 bases, with 9 bases spanning the gap. The CDR3 spans 13 residues. From germline, CDR1 is LNHNV and CDR2 YYDKDF (reference sequence).

This chain uses TRBV6-5 with TRBJ1-5; maybe TRBD1 (6 bases). CDR1 is MNHEY, CDR2 SVGAGI, per germline. V lost 7 bases and J lost 4, with 11 bases in between. The CDR3 loop spans 13 amino acids. CDR3 sequence (DNA): TGTGCCAGCACCCCGACAGGAAATCAGCCCCAGCATTTT. Protein: CASTPTGNQPQHF.

The V and J genes are TRBV6-5 and TRBJ2-3; D remains ambiguous. From germline, CDR1 is MNHEY and CDR2 SVGAGI. This CDR3 is built from 15 residues. Trimming pared 5 bases from V and 4 bases from J, leaving 16 bases between. The CDR3 bases are TGTGCCAGCAGTCGACATAGGAAGGCAGCAGATACGCAGTATTTT. It codes for CASSRHRKAADTQYF.

The rearrangement uses TRBV6-5 and TRBJ1-4; D possibly corresponds to TRBD1 (6 bases). CDR3 size: 14 residues. Germline V gene data show CDR1 as MNHEY and CDR2 as SVGAGI. V lost 6 bases to trimming and J lost 4 bases, with 12 bases between them. The CDR3 DNA is TGTGCCAGCAGCAAGACAGGCCTTAATGAAAAACTGTTTTTT. Protein product: CASSKTGLNEKLFF.

The CDR3 here is CASSPGQGTNEKLFF. CDR3 DNA: TGTGCCAGCAGCCCAGGACAAGGAACTAATGAAAAACTGTTTTTT. The chain couples TRBV7-9 to TRBJ1-4; D perhaps matches TRBD1 (5 bases). The CDR3 sequence is 15 residues long. Trimming shortened V by 5 bases and J by 1 base, and 11 bases separated the two germline ends. CDR1 and CDR2 from the germline V gene are SEHNR and FQNEAQ (reference sequence).

The rearrangement joins TRBV3-1 (or the pseudogene TRBV3-2) to TRBJ1-2; D is unclear. This CDR3 has 13 residues. Trimming cost V 1 base and J 4 bases, with 7 bases left between them. Germline V gene lookup returns CDR1 LGHDT and CDR2 YNNKEL (reference sequence). CDR3 loop: CASSQVPLYGYTF. The CDR3 DNA sequence: TGTGCCAGCAGCCAAGTTCCCCTCTATGGCTACACCTTC.

The rearrangement joins TRBV3-1 (or the pseudogene TRBV3-2) to TRBJ1-1; TRBD1 agrees at 10 bases. Germline CDR1 LGHDT, CDR2 YNNKEL (reference sequence). This CDR3 is 16 amino acids long. Trimming took 2 bases from V and 1 from J; bases not matched to a gene: 4. The chain's CDR3 is CASSQRDRGPNTEAFF. CDR3 nucleotides: TGTGCCAGCAGCCAAAGGGACAGGGGACCGAACACTGAAGCTTTCTTT.

The V gene is TRBV7-2, the J gene TRBJ2-2; perhaps TRBD1 as D (5 bases). V dropped 5 bases and J dropped 1 base, with 11 bases sitting between them. Germline V gene lookup returns CDR1 SGHTA and CDR2 FQGNSA. The length of the CDR3 is 15 residues. Here the CDR3 reads CASSPGSMNTGELFF. As DNA, the CDR3 is TGTGCCAGCAGCCCAGGGTCTATGAACACCGGGGAGCTGTTTTTT. The whole variable domain, remainder taken from reference TRBV7-2 and TRBJ2-2, is GAGVSQSPSNKVTEKGKDVELRCDPISGHTALYWYRQSLGQGLEFLIYFQGNSAPDKSGLPSDRFSAERTGGSVSTLTIQRTQQEDSAVYLCASSPGSMNTGELFFGEGSRLTVL.

This rearrangement joins TRBV30 to TRBJ1-6, with a weak D call TRBD1 (6 bases). Germline V CDR1 and CDR2: GTSNPN, SVGIG (reference sequence). This CDR3 has 12 residues. The ends were cut back, 8 bases at V and 7 bases at J, with 12 bases in the middle. The CDR3 reads CARGHANSPLHF. For the CDR3, the DNA is TGTGCCCGGGGACACGCGAATTCACCCCTCCACTTT.

The chain is built from TRBV2 and TRBJ1-5; possibly TRBD1 for D (6 bases). The CDR3 spans 15 residues. Germline V CDR1 and CDR2: SNHLY, FYNNEI. The germline V and J ends were trimmed by 4 bases and 4 bases, with 14 bases remaining between them. CDR3 amino acids: CASSGDTAGNQPQHF. The CDR3 DNA reads TGTGCCAGCAGTGGGGACACGGCAGGGAATCAGCCCCAGCATTTT. Drawing the rest from reference TRBV2 and TRBJ1-5, the complete variable domain is EPEVTQTPSHQVTQMGQEVILRCVPISNHLYFYWYRQILGQKVEFLVSFYNNEISEKSEIFDDQFSVERPDGSNFTLKIRSTKLEDSAMYFCASSGDTAGNQPQHFGDGTRLSIL.

This chain uses TRBV15 with TRBJ2-1; TRBD2 aligns across 11 bases. Germline CDR1 LNHNV, CDR2 YYDKDF (reference sequence). CDR3 length equals 13 residues. V trimming: 9 bases; J trimming: 4 bases; junction bases outside the gene matches: 2. CDR3 sequence: CATASGGYNEQFF. The CDR3 DNA reads TGTGCCACTGCTAGCGGGGGGTACAATGAGCAGTTCTTC.

This chain joins TRBV6-5 and TRBJ1-2; 10 bases are shared with TRBD1. There are 16 residues in the CDR3. V trimming: 0 bases; J trimming: 5 bases; junction bases outside the gene matches: 6. Per the germline V gene, CDR1 is MNHEY and CDR2 is SVGAGI. This CDR3 reads CASSYSGQGMGYGYTF. In DNA form, the CDR3 reads TGTGCCAGCAGTTACTCGGGACAGGGGATGGGGTATGGCTACACCTTC.